This T cell receptor (beta chain) was profiled in a study of T cells after yellow fever vaccination. Study-wide findings and caveats: Sorted repertoires could include abundant contaminating clonotypes from bulk cells.

One entry per CDR3 protein results from TCRdb running MiXCR on the 5' RACE reads. The table lists roughly 310,000 distinct CDR3 sequences, roughly 4% of them singletons, with roughly a quarter in the top ten. CDR3 length: 15 amino acids. V dropped 7 bases and J dropped 9; count of bases not matched to a gene: 15. As to this clonotype: The antigen remains undetermined.

The TCR was taken from a man aged 18 to 35 who received the YFV17D yellow fever vaccine. The rearrangement uses TRBV12-3 or TRBV12-4 and TRBJ2-1, with 7 bases identical to TRBD1. Specimen: PBMCs, collected on the day of the yellow fever booster vaccination. CDR3 amino acids: CASTLRQGPGGEQFF. In DNA form, the CDR3 reads TGTGCCAGCACCCTCCGACAGGGACCGGGCGGTGAGCAGTTCTTC.